The 29 T cell receptor beta chains presented below share a single source sample, sequenced in a study of T-cell reconstitution after alpha-beta-depleted transplantation in children. It was with unique molecular identifiers that the TCRbeta library was prepared. One entry per CDR3 protein results from TCRdb running MiXCR on the PCR reads. The table includes approximately 640,000 distinct CDR3 sequences, about 15% detected once. The sample was PBMCs from the stem cell graft donor, taken from the stem cell graft. All receptors derive from a human donor who donated a stem cell graft to a child with acute myeloid leukemia.

This clonotype was detected a few times. Germline is not matched at one junction end, which may reflect a read error. The V gene is TRBV6-6, the J gene TRBJ2-1; no clear D. This CDR3 is built from 12 residues. Germline CDR1 reads MNHNY; CDR2 reads SVGAGI (reference sequence). CDR3 DNA: TGTGCCAGCAGTTACTCTCGCTCTGAGCCGTTCTTC. Translating gives CASSYSRSEPFF.

As concerns this clonotype: One base away lies a much larger clone, so this may be a sequencing read error. The V gene is TRBV7-2, the J gene TRBJ2-1; D unclear. The V gene lost 6 bases and the J gene lost 8 bases, with 14 bases spanning the gap. The CDR3 is 13 amino acids. Germline V gives CDR1 SGHTA, CDR2 FQGNSA. The CDR3, as DNA: TGTGCCAGCAGGCCGACGGACCGCGATGAGCAGTTCTTC. Translation gives CASRPTDRDEQFF.

The sample holds many counts of this clonotype. The V call is TRBV20-1, the J call TRBJ1-3; D unclear. CDR3 length equals 13 residues. Germline lookup yields CDR1 DFQATT and CDR2 SNEGSKA (reference sequence). V was pared by 6 bases and J by 4 bases, with 13 bases between. This CDR3 reads CSATENKGNTIYF. DNA of the CDR3: TGCAGTGCAACCGAAAATAAGGGAAACACCATATATTTT.

This chain links TRBV5-1 with TRBJ2-1; D unclear. Germline V gives CDR1 SGHRS, CDR2 YFSETQ. Trimming pared 0 bases from V and 6 bases from J, leaving 10 bases between. The CDR3 sequence is 14 residues long. CDR3 residues: CASSLGQRRNEQFF. The CDR3 nucleotides are TGCGCCAGCAGCTTGGGGCAGCGTCGCAATGAGCAGTTCTTC.

J is TRBJ2-3 and V is TRBV7-2; 7 bases map to TRBD1. Germline CDR1 and CDR2: SGHTA and FQGNSA. The CDR3 covers 15 residues. V dropped 3 bases and J dropped 3; count of bases not matched to a gene: 6. The CDR3 sequence is CASSFRGPLTDTQYF. Written as DNA, the CDR3 is TGTGCCAGCAGCTTTAGGGGGCCACTTACAGATACGCAGTATTTT.

This clonotype was counted at least ten times. The V gene is TRBV10-3, the J gene TRBJ2-3; D possibly matches TRBD1 or TRBD2 (5 bases each). Deletions cut 7 bases from V and 2 bases from J, with 13 bases between. CDR1 ENHRY and CDR2 SYGVKD come from the germline V gene. The CDR3 extends over 14 amino acids. DNA for the CDR3: TGTGCCATCAATGGGGGTGTCGACACAGATACGCAGTATTTT. Protein product: CAINGGVDTDTQYF.

The V gene is TRBV4-1, the J gene TRBJ1-3, with D uncertain. The V end lost 4 bases, the J end lost 2 bases, and 15 bases lay between the germline ends. Germline CDR1 MGHRA, CDR2 YSYEKL. This CDR3 region has 16 residues. This CDR3 reads CASSRLQTETGNTIYF. The CDR3 DNA is TGCGCCAGCAGCCGCCTACAGACGGAAACTGGAAACACCATATATTTT.

V usage is TRBV4-3 and J usage is TRBJ2-3; D uncertain. Germline V gene data show CDR1 as LGHNA and CDR2 as YSLEER. V lost 4 bases and J lost 6, with 11 bases in between. The CDR3 loop spans 13 amino acids. CDR3 bases: TGCGCCAGCAGCCCAGAGGTTCAGGATACGCAGTATTTT. Its translation is CASSPEVQDTQYF.

This clonotype has at least ten counts. The chain couples TRBV7-2 to TRBJ2-3; D remains ambiguous. The V end was cut by 5 bases, the J end by 7 bases, with 19 bases between. The CDR3 has 15 residues. Germline CDR1 SGHTA, CDR2 FQGNSA. CDR3 bases: TGTGCCAGCAGCCTGGACCCACTAAAAGGACATACGCAGTATTTT. Translation gives CASSLDPLKGHTQYF.

CDR3 sequence reads: CASSLVRVGGRGLKQYF. CDR3 nucleotide sequence: TGTGCCAGCAGCTTAGTTCGGGTTGGGGGGCGGGGTCTTAAGCAGTACTTC. The rearrangement uses TRBV7-2 and TRBJ2-7; TRBD1 or TRBD2 may be the D gene (6 bases each). The V gene's germline CDR1 is SGHTA and CDR2 FQGNSA. V lost 1 base and J lost 8, with 24 bases in between. The CDR3 spans 17 residues.

This clonotype was observed at least ten times. V usage is TRBV24-1 and J usage is TRBJ2-1; TRBD2 agrees at 16 bases. There are 14 residues in the CDR3. The V segment lost 9 bases and the J segment 8 bases; nucleotides outside the gene matches: 3. The germline V gene has CDR1 KGHDR and CDR2 SFDVKD. The CDR3 DNA follows: TGTGCCACCTCCGGGACTAGCGGGGGGGATGAGCAGTTCTTC. Translated, it gives CATSGTSGGDEQFF.

This clonotype was seen ten or more times. At one end the junction does not follow the germline gene, possibly because of a read error. This rearrangement joins TRBV5-1 to TRBJ2-6; perhaps TRBD2 as D (6 bases). This CDR3 comprises 15 residues. Germline values: CDR1 SGHRS, CDR2 YFSETQ. CDR3 in amino acids: CASSPGASGANVLTF. Written as DNA, the CDR3 is TGTGCCAGCAGCCCGGGAGCCTCTGGGGCCAACGTCCTGACTTTC.

This clonotype was found many times. The CDR3 is CASSPSGGSIYEQYF. The CDR3 nucleotides are TGTGCCAGCAGCCCGTCGGGCGGGAGTATTTACGAGCAGTACTTC. V is TRBV7-2 and J is TRBJ2-7, with 7 bases fitting TRBD2. The CDR3 has 15 amino acids. V shed 5 bases and J 4 bases; nucleotides not matched to a gene: 11. The germline gives CDR1 SGHTA, CDR2 FQGNSA.

This clonotype has only a few counts. This chain uses TRBV5-1 with TRBJ2-3, with D possibly TRBD2 on 6 matching bases. CDR3 length: 15 residues. Trimming removed 1 base at V and 1 base at J, with 10 bases between. The germline gives CDR1 SGHRS, CDR2 YFSETQ. This CDR3 reads CASSLMASGTDTQYF. The CDR3 DNA reads as TGCGCCAGCAGCTTGATGGCTAGCGGCACAGATACGCAGTATTTT.

This clonotype has just a few counts. The chain employs TRBV6-5 and TRBJ2-7, with TRBD1 identical over 9 bases. The germline CDR1 and CDR2 sequences are MNHEY and SVGAGI. The V gene end was trimmed by 1 base and the J gene end by 4 bases; junction bases not matched to a gene: 8. CDR3 size: 16 residues. DNA for the CDR3: TGTGCCAGCAGTTACTTGTCCGGGACAGGGCGGTACGAGCAGTACTTC. It yields the protein CASSYLSGTGRYEQYF.

V is TRBV20-1 and J is TRBJ2-7; weak D call: TRBD2 (6 bases). The CDR3 runs 15 residues. The V and J ends lost 5 bases and 4 bases respectively, with 21 bases between them. Germline CDR1 is DFQATT and CDR2 is SNEGSKA (reference sequence). Here the CDR3 DNA reads TGCAGTGCTGGGGACGGGACCGGGGGTTCTTACGAGCAGTACTTC. Encoded protein: CSAGDGTGGSYEQYF.

This clonotype was recorded many times. The genes are TRBV29-1 and TRBJ2-7; a possible D gene is TRBD2 (5 bases). The germline V gene encodes CDR1 SQVTM and CDR2 ANQGSEA. The V and J ends lost 5 bases and 0 bases respectively, with 5 bases between them. The CDR3 has 11 amino acids. As DNA, the CDR3 is TGCAGCGTTCGGGGCTCCTACGAGCAGTACTTC. Translation gives CSVRGSYEQYF.

This clonotype has a handful of counts. The chain couples TRBV20-1 to TRBJ1-4; perhaps TRBD1 as D (6 bases). This CDR3 has 14 residues. The V and J ends lost 1 base and 1 base respectively, with 7 bases between them. The germline V gene encodes CDR1 DFQATT and CDR2 SNEGSKA (reference sequence). CDR3: CSARGRGTNEKLFF. Written as DNA, the CDR3 is TGCAGTGCTAGAGGCAGGGGAACTAATGAAAAACTGTTTTTT.

This clonotype has at least ten counts. The V call is TRBV29-1, the J call TRBJ2-1; 9 bases line up with TRBD1. J gave up 8 bases and V 7 bases, and 15 bases lay outside the gene matches. The germline CDR1 and CDR2 sequences are SQVTM and ANQGSEA. The CDR3 runs 15 residues. For the CDR3, the DNA is TGCAGCGCAATCATAACCGGGACAGGGTGGGATGAGCAGTTCTTC. It is translated as CSAIITGTGWDEQFF.

V usage is TRBV21-1 and J usage is TRBJ2-1; the table calls TRBD1, which could not be checked here. TRBV21-1 is a known pseudogene. The CDR3 covers 13 residues. The CDR3 DNA reads as TGTGCCAGCAGCAGGACAGGCCCCAATGAGCAGTTCTTC. Protein: CASSRTGPNEQFF.

This clonotype was recorded many times. The genes are TRBV15 and TRBJ2-2, with D uncertain. Germline-derived CDR1 and CDR2 are LNHNV and YYDKDF (reference sequence). The CDR3 length is 14 residues. V gave up 0 bases and J gave up 1 base, with 3 bases separating them. Written as DNA, the CDR3 is TGTGCCACCAGCAGAGATAAGAACACCGGGGAGCTGTTTTTT. The encoded protein is CATSRDKNTGELFF.

A few counts support this clonotype. This rearrangement joins TRBV12-3 or TRBV12-4 to TRBJ1-5, with D hard to call. This CDR3 region has 13 residues. V lost 8 bases and J lost 3, with 11 bases in between. The CDR3 sequence is CASQRHSNQPQHF. CDR3 coding DNA: TGTGCCAGCCAAAGACATTCCAATCAGCCCCAGCATTTT.

This clonotype was counted between two and nine times. The rearrangement uses TRBV4-3 and TRBJ1-5; D is unclear. The CDR3 length is 14 residues. The V and J ends lost 3 bases and 3 bases respectively, with 9 bases between them. Germline V gene data show CDR1 as LGHNA and CDR2 as YSLEER. The CDR3 is CASSQTFLNQPQHF. The CDR3 DNA follows: TGCGCCAGCAGCCAGACCTTTCTCAATCAGCCCCAGCATTTT.

This clonotype was seen at least ten times. The rearrangement links TRBV12-3 or TRBV12-4 to TRBJ1-1; 10 bases map to TRBD1. The CDR3 extends over 15 amino acids. V trimming: 6 bases; J trimming: 3 bases; junction bases outside the gene matches: 7. CDR3 DNA: TGTGCCAGCAGCCGACAGGGGGCGTCGGACACTGAAGCTTTCTTT. As protein: CASSRQGASDTEAFF.

The rearrangement links TRBV7-8 to TRBJ2-1; possible D gene TRBD2, 6 bases. Trimming pared 2 bases from V and 16 bases from J, leaving 21 bases between. The germline gives CDR1 SGHVS, CDR2 FQNEAQ. This CDR3 region has 14 residues. In DNA form, the CDR3 reads TGTGCCAGCAGCTTAAGGGCTGCGGGGACGGGCGCCTTCTTC. Its translation is CASSLRAAGTGAFF. Together with reference TRBV7-8 and TRBJ2-1, the CDR3 gives the full variable domain: GAGVSQSPRYKVAKRGQDVALRCDPISGHVSLFWYQQALGQGPEFLTYFQNEAQLDKSGLPSDRFFAERPEGSVSTLKIQRTQQEDSAVYLCASSLRAAGTGAFFGPGTRLTVL.

The chain employs TRBV12-5 and TRBJ2-2; 9 nucleotides align to TRBD1. The CDR3 runs 15 residues. V shed 3 bases and J 6 bases; nucleotides not matched to a gene: 5. Germline loops: CDR1 LGHNT, CDR2 FRNRAP. The CDR3: CASGLGTGMAGELFF. DNA of the CDR3: TGTGCTAGTGGTTTAGGGACAGGGATGGCCGGGGAGCTGTTTTTT.

This clonotype was counted ten times or more. The chain couples TRBV20-1 to TRBJ1-3, with 7 nucleotides matching TRBD1. There are 15 residues in the CDR3. V was clipped by 5 bases and J by 0 bases; unmatched bases: 7. Germline V gene data show CDR1 as DFQATT and CDR2 as SNEGSKA (reference sequence). CDR3 DNA: TGCAGTGCTCGGGACAGTTTTCTCTCTGGAAACACCATATATTTT. Residues: CSARDSFLSGNTIYF.

This clonotype turned up a few times. The chain combines TRBV12-3 or TRBV12-4 with TRBJ1-5, with D uncertain. Trimming took 5 bases from V and 3 from J, leaving 11 bases between them. The CDR3 spans 14 residues. In nucleotides, the CDR3 is TGTGCCAGCAGTGAGGCCTCGTCCAATCAGCCCCAGCATTTT. Its protein product is CASSEASSNQPQHF.

This clonotype has more than one count but fewer than ten. The rearrangement uses TRBV7-2 and TRBJ2-6; D is undetermined. Trimming cost V 5 bases and J 4 bases, with 6 bases left between them. CDR1 and CDR2 from the germline V gene are SGHTA and FQGNSA. The CDR3 totals 13 residues. The CDR3 DNA reads as TGTGCCAGCAGCCGGAAAGGGGCCAACGTCCTGACTTTC. Translated, it gives CASSRKGANVLTF.